This is a list of T cell receptor beta chains from one sample in a study of CD8 T cells in Susac syndrome. TCRdb itself ran the immunoSEQ multiplex PCR reads through MiXCR, one entry per CDR3 protein. Of hundreds of thousands of distinct CDR3 sequences in the sample, approximately 90% were seen once. The sample was CD8+ T cells from PBMCs. All receptors derive from a human donor with multiple sclerosis. CDR3s include the opening cysteine and the closing phenylalanine or tryptophan. Fields, in order: clone size, J gene, D gene, V gene, CDR3 length, CDR3 DNA, CDR3 protein. The D gene is left open where the match is weak. A clone size is listed for some rows: how often the clone was seen (once, few, many), or a class if it is expanded.

. TRBJ2-1 . TRBV20-1 13 TGCAGTGCTAGAACTGACCCCCCTAATGAGCAGTTCTTC CSARTDPPNEQFF
once TRBJ2-7 . TRBV6-5 12 TGTGCCAGCAGGGATTTATTCTACGAGCAGTACTTC CASRDLFYEQYF
. TRBJ2-5 TRBD2 TRBV9 16 TGTGCCAGCAGCGTATTCGCGGGAGGAGCACAAGAGACCCAGTACTTC CASSVFAGGAQETQYF
. TRBJ2-2 TRBD2 TRBV12-5 16 TGTGCTAGTGGGGGAGCGGGAGTCGGAAACACCGGGGAGCTGTTTTTT CASGGAGVGNTGELFF
. TRBJ2-7 . TRBV4-1 15 TGCGCCAGCAGCCAAGGCCCTCTAATGTACTACGAGCAGTACTTC CASSQGPLMYYEQYF
. TRBJ2-7 . TRBV29-1 13 TGCAGCGTCAGTGCCCTGGGCTCCTACGAGCAGTACTTC CSVSALGSYEQYF
once TRBJ2-7 TRBD2 TRBV30 17 TGTGCCTGGAGTGAGACTAGCGGGGGACCTCGATCTTACGAGCAGTACTTC CAWSETSGGPRSYEQYF
. TRBJ2-3 TRBD1 TRBV20-1 14 TGCAGTGCGGGGCCAGGGGGCTCGTCAGATACGCAGTATTTT CSAGPGGSSDTQYF
. TRBJ2-7 . TRBV10-3 12 TGTGCCAGCGCTGAAAGGACGAACGAGCAGTACTTC CASAERTNEQYF
. TRBJ2-7 . TRBV3-1 13 TGTGCCAGCAGCCAAGATTTTATCTACGAGCAGTACTTC CASSQDFIYEQYF
. TRBJ2-1 . TRBV12-5 13 TGTGCTATTCCAAAGGGCCGCTACAATGAGCAGTTCTTC CAIPKGRYNEQFF
. TRBJ2-3 . TRBV7-2 16 TGTGCCAGCAGCTCCAGTCAGTGGCGGAGCACAGATACGCAGTATTTT CASSSSQWRSTDTQYF
. TRBJ1-1 . TRBV20-1 14 TGCAGTGCCCTGAGTAGGGTGATGAACACTGAAGCTTTCTTT CSALSRVMNTEAFF
. TRBJ2-3 TRBD2 TRBV4-2 14 TGTGCCAGCAGCCAAGATACGGGGGGAGATACGCAGTATTTT CASSQDTGGDTQYF
once TRBJ2-1 TRBD2 TRBV20-1 14 TGCAGTGCACAGCTAGCGGTTGTCTACAATGAGCAGTTCTTC CSAQLAVVYNEQFF
. TRBJ2-7 TRBD1 TRBV19 13 TGTGCCAGTAGTCTTTGGACAGGGAATGAGCAGTACTTC CASSLWTGNEQYF
. TRBJ2-3 . TRBV24-1 13 TGTGCCACCAGTGATTTGACAGGAGATACGCAGTATTTT CATSDLTGDTQYF
. TRBJ2-1 . TRBV2 12 TGTGCCAGCAGTGTCTTCGCCAATGAGCAGTTCTTC CASSVFANEQFF
. TRBJ2-7 TRBD2 TRBV6-2/TRBV6-3 15 TGTGCCAGCAGTTTAGGAAGCGGGAGTAAGTACGAGCAGTACTTC CASSLGSGSKYEQYF
. TRBJ2-2 TRBD2 TRBV19 14 TGTGCCAGTACCCAACTAGCGACTTCCGGGGAGCTGTTTTTT CASTQLATSGELFF
. TRBJ2-7 TRBD2 TRBV19 15 TGTGCCAGTAGTATCCTGGCGGGAGAAACCTACGAGCAGTACTTC CASSILAGETYEQYF
once TRBJ1-6 TRBD1 TRBV3-1 17 TGTGCCAGCAGCCAAAGGACAGGGGGCAATGTAAATTCACCCCTCCACTTT CASSQRTGGNVNSPLHF
. TRBJ1-2 . TRBV13 13 TGTGCCAGCAGCTTCTCCTCCTTCTATGGCTACACCTTC CASSFSSFYGYTF
. TRBJ2-4 TRBD1 TRBV15 13 TGTGCCACCAGCACAGACAGGGGGGACATTCAGTACTTC CATSTDRGDIQYF
. TRBJ2-2 . TRBV9 14 TGTGCCAGCAGCGACCTCGAAGACACCGGGGAGCTGTTTTTT CASSDLEDTGELFF
. TRBJ2-7 . TRBV4-2 15 TGTGCCAGCAGCCAAGACTACAGGGCTGTCTACGAGCAGTACTTC CASSQDYRAVYEQYF
. TRBJ1-5 . TRBV2 13 TGTGCCAGCCGCAGGGCTAGCAATCAGCCCCAGCATTTT CASRRASNQPQHF
. TRBJ2-2 . TRBV6-5 16 TGTGCCAGCAGTTACTCTGGGACCCCCTCGGCCGGGGAGCTGTTTTTT CASSYSGTPSAGELFF
. TRBJ1-1 . TRBV6-2/TRBV6-3 15 TGTGCCAGCAGTTACAAGAGGATGATGAACACTGAAGCTTTCTTT CASSYKRMMNTEAFF
. TRBJ2-5 TRBD1 TRBV12-3/TRBV12-4 14 TGTGCCAGCGCGTCCGGGACAGGGCAAGAGACCCAGTACTTC CASASGTGQETQYF
. TRBJ2-3 . TRBV12-3/TRBV12-4 16 TGTGCCAGCAGTTTCTTTCCAGGGAAATCCACAGATACGCAGTATTTT CASSFFPGKSTDTQYF
. TRBJ2-7 . TRBV20-1 12 TGCAGTGCTAGAGATGCCGGGAGCGAGCAGTACTTC CSARDAGSEQYF
once TRBJ1-1 . TRBV20-1 14 TGCAGTGCTAGAAGTGGGCAGTGGAACACTGAAGCTTTCTTT CSARSGQWNTEAFF
. TRBJ2-7 TRBD2 TRBV7-9 13 TGTGCCAGCAGCCACCCGGGGGGGAGTGAGCAGTACTTC CASSHPGGSEQYF
. TRBJ2-5 . TRBV15 13 TGTGCCACCCGGACGCAGGCCCAGGAGACCCAGTACTTC CATRTQAQETQYF
once TRBJ2-2 . TRBV5-6 18 TGTGCCAGCAGGTCGTTGTATGGGGACCTGGGGAACACCGGGGAGCTGTTTTTT CASRSLYGDLGNTGELFF
once TRBJ2-3 . TRBV6-5 14 TGTGCCAGCAGTTACGAAGGGTTGGCGGGTACGCAGTATTTT CASSYEGLAGTQYF
. TRBJ1-1 TRBD1 TRBV20-1 13 TGCAGTGCTCGAGACAGGGGGCGTCCAGAAGCTTTCTTT CSARDRGRPEAFF
. TRBJ2-5 . TRBV12-3/TRBV12-4 14 TGTGCCAGCAGTCCAACCGGGACCCAAGAGACCCAGTACTTC CASSPTGTQETQYF
. TRBJ2-7 . TRBV29-1 14 TGCAGCGTTGATGACAGTGAGAGCTCCTACGAGCAGTACTTC CSVDDSESSYEQYF
. TRBJ1-1 . TRBV29-1 10 TGCAGCGTTCAGGACACTGAAGCTTTCTTT CSVQDTEAFF
once TRBJ2-5 . TRBV5-4 15 TGTGCCAGCAGCGGGACACAGGGACCACGAGAGACCCAGTACTTC CASSGTQGPRETQYF